These T cell receptor beta chains were read from a single sample in a study of early T cells in non-severe SARS-CoV-2 infection. TCRdb processed the 5' RACE reads anew with MiXCR; each CDR3 protein has one entry. The sample includes about 100,000 distinct CDR3 sequences, roughly an eighth of them seen just once. The sequenced sample consisted of whole blood. Receptors originate from an adult who was a healthcare worker with PCR-confirmed SARS-CoV-2 infection or an uninfected control (not recorded which). The conserved cysteine and the conserved F or W are not part of the CDR3 here.

cdr3_aa | cdr3_length | j_call | v_call
SARGTRDTEAF | 11 | TRBJ1-1 | TRBV20-1
ATSRGQIDQPQH | 12 | TRBJ1-5 | TRBV15
SASRGANYGYT | 11 | TRBJ1-2 | TRBV20-1
SVVSLQTVTDHEQF | 14 | TRBJ2-1 | TRBV29-1
ASSVASGVSGAGELF | 15 | TRBJ2-2 | TRBV9
ASSQSGGLGNTEAF | 14 | TRBJ1-1 | TRBV4-1
ASSFPTAGGPRNEQF | 15 | TRBJ2-1 | TRBV28
ASGQANSGANVLT | 13 | TRBJ2-6 | TRBV3-1
ASSLGLGQPQH | 11 | TRBJ1-5 | TRBV7-9
ASSFGTFSYEQY | 12 | TRBJ2-7 | TRBV12-3/TRBV12-4
ASSLNGAGQSYEQY | 14 | TRBJ2-7 | TRBV18
ASSFNRGRGEAF | 12 | TRBJ1-1 | TRBV7-2
ASSSLRLTSNEQF | 13 | TRBJ2-1 | TRBV13
SARDARGFSYNEQF | 14 | TRBJ2-1 | TRBV20-1
AIRGSNSPLH | 10 | TRBJ1-6 | TRBV10-3
ASSQLFFPNEQF | 12 | TRBJ2-1 | TRBV4-1
ASSENSGPFYEQY | 13 | TRBJ2-7 | TRBV18
ASSYSGGFGQPQH | 13 | TRBJ1-5 | TRBV6-5
ASSFGDSGWGQGMNTEAF | 18 | TRBJ1-1 | TRBV7-2
ASSSPWGRPDTQY | 13 | TRBJ2-3 | TRBV7-8
ASSSGLLGGNTQY | 13 | TRBJ2-3 | TRBV11-2
ASSRFPEQGGRQPQH | 15 | TRBJ1-5 | TRBV6-5
AISPGTGGHEQY | 12 | TRBJ2-7 | TRBV10-3
ATSEAADTQY | 10 | TRBJ2-3 | TRBV24-1
ASRDGELF | 8 | TRBJ2-2 | TRBV6-2/TRBV6-3
ASSLAGGVRYEQY | 13 | TRBJ2-7 | TRBV5-4
ASSQAGGGGRGYT | 13 | TRBJ1-2 | TRBV4-1
ASSLPPLIGTGAHNEQF | 17 | TRBJ2-1 | TRBV28
ASSQDRSEQF | 10 | TRBJ2-1 | TRBV14
ASSSIDRPTDYNEQF | 15 | TRBJ2-1 | TRBV7-6
ASSLDPFAGESNIQY | 15 | TRBJ2-4 | TRBV7-2
ASSLRGLYEQY | 11 | TRBJ2-7 | TRBV7-2
ASNHRGSPTGELF | 13 | TRBJ2-2 | TRBV5-5
ASSHQPYGYT | 10 | TRBJ1-2 | TRBV12-3/TRBV12-4
ASSYSYRGAGETQY | 14 | TRBJ2-5 | TRBV6-5
SVYQGTEAF | 9 | TRBJ1-1 | TRBV29-1
ASTRGVAF | 8 | TRBJ1-1 | TRBV6-1
ASKSLALRTDTQY | 13 | TRBJ2-3 | TRBV6-2/TRBV6-3
ASKAEKGNTIY | 11 | TRBJ1-3 | TRBV2
ASRGLANTGELF | 12 | TRBJ2-2 | TRBV12-3/TRBV12-4
ASSLMMYNEQF | 11 | TRBJ2-1 | TRBV7-2
ASSSSDSGANVLT | 13 | TRBJ2-6 | TRBV27
ASSAGANTYEQY | 12 | TRBJ2-7 | TRBV13
SVGWAGGYEQY | 11 | TRBJ2-7 | TRBV29-1
ASNQVPHNYGYT | 12 | TRBJ1-2 | TRBV19